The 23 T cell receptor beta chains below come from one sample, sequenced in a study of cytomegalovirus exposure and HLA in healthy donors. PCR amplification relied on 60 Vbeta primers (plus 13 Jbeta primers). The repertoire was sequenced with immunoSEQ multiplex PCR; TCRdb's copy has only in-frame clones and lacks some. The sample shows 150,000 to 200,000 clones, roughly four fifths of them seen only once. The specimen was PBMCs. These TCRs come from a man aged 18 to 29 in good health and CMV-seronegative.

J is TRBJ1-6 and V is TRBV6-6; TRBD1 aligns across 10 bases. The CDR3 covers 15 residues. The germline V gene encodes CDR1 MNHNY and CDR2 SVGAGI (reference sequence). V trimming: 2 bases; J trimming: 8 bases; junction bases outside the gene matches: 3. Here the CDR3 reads CASSYPGTGDSPLHF. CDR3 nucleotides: TGTGCCAGCAGTTACCCGGGGACAGGGGATTCACCCCTCCACTTT.

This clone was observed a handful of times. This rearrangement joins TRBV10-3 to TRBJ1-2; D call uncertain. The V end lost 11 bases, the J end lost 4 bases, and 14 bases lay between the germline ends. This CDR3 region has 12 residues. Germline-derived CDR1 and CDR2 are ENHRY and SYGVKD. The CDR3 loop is CAALRGSYGYTF. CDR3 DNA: TGTGCCGCCCTCCGGGGTTCCTATGGCTACACCTTC.

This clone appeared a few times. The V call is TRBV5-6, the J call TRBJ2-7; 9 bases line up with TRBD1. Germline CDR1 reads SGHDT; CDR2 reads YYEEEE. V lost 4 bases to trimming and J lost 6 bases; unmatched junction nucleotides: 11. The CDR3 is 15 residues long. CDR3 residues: CASSLPGQGGGEQYF. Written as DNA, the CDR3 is TGTGCCAGCAGCCTACCGGGACAGGGAGGTGGCGAGCAGTACTTC.

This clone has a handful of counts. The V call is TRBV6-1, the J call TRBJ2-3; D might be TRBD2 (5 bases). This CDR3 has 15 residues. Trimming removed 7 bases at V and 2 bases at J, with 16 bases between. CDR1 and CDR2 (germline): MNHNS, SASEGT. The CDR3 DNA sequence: TGTGCCAGCAAGGATATAGACGGGGTCACAGATACGCAGTATTTT. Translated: CASKDIDGVTDTQYF.

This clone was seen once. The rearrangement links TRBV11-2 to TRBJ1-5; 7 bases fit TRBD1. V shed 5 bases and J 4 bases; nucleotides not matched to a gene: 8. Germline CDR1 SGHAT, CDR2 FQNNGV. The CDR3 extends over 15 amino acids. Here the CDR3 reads CASSASTGWNQPQHF. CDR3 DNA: TGTGCCAGCAGCGCCTCGACAGGGTGGAATCAGCCCCAGCATTTT.

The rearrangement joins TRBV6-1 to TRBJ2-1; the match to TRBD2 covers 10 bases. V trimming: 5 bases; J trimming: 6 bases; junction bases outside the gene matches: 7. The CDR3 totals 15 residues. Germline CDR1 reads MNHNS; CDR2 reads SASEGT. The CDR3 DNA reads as TGTGCCAGCAGTCCCTGGCTAGCGGGAGCCAATGAGCAGTTCTTC. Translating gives CASSPWLAGANEQFF.

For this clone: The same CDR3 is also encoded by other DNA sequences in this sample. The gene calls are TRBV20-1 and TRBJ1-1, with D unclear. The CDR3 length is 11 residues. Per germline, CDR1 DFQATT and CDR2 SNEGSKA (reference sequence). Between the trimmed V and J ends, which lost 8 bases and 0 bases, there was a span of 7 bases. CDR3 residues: CSSRLNTEAFF. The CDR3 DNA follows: TGCAGTTCCAGGTTGAACACTGAAGCTTTCTTT.

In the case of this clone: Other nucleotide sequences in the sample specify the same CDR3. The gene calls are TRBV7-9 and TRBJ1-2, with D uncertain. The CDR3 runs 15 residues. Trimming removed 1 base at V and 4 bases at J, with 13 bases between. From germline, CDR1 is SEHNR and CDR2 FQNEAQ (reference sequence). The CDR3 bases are TGTGCCAGCAGCTTAGGCCAGGCTCCATTCTATGGCTACACCTTC. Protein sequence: CASSLGQAPFYGYTF.

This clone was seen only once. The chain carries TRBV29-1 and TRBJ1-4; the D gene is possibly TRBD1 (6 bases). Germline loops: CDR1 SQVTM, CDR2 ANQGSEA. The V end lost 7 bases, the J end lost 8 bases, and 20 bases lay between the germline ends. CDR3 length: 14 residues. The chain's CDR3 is CSAGLRARGEKLFF. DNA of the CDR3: TGCAGCGCTGGCCTTAGGGCCAGGGGCGAAAAACTGTTTTTT. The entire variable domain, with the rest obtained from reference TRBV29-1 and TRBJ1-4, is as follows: SAVISQKPSRDICQRGTSLTIQCQVDSQVTMMFWYRQQPGQSLTLIATANQGSEATYESGFVIDKFPISRPNLTFSTLTVSNMSPEDSSIYLCSAGLRARGEKLFFGSGTQLSVL.

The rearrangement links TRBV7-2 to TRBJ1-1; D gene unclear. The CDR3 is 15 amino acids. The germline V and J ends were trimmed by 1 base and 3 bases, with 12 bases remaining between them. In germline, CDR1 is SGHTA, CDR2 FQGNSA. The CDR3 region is CASSLGRRADTEAFF. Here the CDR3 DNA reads TGTGCCAGCAGCTTAGGGCGGCGTGCGGACACTGAAGCTTTCTTT.

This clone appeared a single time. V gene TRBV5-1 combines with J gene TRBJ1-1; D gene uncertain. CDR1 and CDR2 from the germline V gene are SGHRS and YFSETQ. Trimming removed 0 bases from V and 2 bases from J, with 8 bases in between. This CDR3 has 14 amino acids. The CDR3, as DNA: TGCGCCAGCAGCTTGGTTAACTTCAACACTGAAGCTTTCTTT. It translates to CASSLVNFNTEAFF.

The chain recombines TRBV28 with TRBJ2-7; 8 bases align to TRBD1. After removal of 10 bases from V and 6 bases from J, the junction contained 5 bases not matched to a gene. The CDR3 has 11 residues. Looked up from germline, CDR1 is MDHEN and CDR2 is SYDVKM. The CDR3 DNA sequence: TGTGCCACCAGGGGGCCCTTCGAGCAGTACTTC. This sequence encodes CATRGPFEQYF.

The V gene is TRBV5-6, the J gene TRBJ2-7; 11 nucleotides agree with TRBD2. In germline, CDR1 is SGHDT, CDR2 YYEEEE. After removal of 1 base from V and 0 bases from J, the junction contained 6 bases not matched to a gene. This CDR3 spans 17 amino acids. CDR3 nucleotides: TGTGCCAGCAGCTTGTCACTAGCGGGGGTGATCTCCTACGAGCAGTACTTC. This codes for CASSLSLAGVISYEQYF.

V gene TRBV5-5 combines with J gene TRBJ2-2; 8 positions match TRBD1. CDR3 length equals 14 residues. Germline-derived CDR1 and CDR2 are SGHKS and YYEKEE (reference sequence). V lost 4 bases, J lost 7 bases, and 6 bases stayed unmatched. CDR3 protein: CASSRQGMDGELFF. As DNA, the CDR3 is TGTGCCAGCAGCCGACAGGGGATGGACGGGGAGCTGTTTTTT.

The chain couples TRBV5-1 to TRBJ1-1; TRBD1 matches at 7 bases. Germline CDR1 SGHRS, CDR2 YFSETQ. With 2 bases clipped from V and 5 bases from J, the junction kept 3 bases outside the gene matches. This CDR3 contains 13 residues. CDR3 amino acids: CASSLRQGTEAFF. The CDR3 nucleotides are TGCGCCAGCAGCTTACGACAGGGAACTGAAGCTTTCTTT.

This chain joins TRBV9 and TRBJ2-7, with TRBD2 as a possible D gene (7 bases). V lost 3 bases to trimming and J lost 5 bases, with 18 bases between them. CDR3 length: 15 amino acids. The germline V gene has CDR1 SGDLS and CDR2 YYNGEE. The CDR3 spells CASSAPGRGAHEQYF. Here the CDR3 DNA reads TGTGCCAGCAGCGCTCCGGGACGGGGGGCTCACGAGCAGTACTTC. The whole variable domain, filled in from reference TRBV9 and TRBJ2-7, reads DSGVTQTPKHLITATGQRVTLRCSPRSGDLSVYWYQQSLDQGLQFLIQYYNGEERAKGNILERFSAQQFPDLHSELNLSSLELGDSALYFCASSAPGRGAHEQYFGPGTRLTVT.

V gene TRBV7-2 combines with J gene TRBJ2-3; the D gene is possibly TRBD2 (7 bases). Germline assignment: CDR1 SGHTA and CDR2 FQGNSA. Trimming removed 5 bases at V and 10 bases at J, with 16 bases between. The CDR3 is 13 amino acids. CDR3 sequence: CASSLPGAGAQYF. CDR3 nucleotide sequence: TGTGCCAGCAGCCTACCGGGGGCGGGGGCGCAGTATTTT.

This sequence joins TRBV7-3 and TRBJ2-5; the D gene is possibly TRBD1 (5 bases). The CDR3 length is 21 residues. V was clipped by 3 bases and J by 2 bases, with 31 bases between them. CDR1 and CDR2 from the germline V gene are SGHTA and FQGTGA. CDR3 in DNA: TGTGCCAGCAGCTTCTCCACCCCCCCTAACCTACAGGCTGTCGGTCAAGAGACCCAGTACTTC. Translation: CASSFSTPPNLQAVGQETQYF.

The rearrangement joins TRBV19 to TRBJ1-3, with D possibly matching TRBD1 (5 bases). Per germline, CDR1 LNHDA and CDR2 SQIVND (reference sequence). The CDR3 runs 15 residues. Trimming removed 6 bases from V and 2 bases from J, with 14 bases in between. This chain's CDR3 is CASSFRGVPGNTIYF. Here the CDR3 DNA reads TGTGCCAGTAGCTTCCGGGGGGTTCCTGGAAACACCATATATTTT.

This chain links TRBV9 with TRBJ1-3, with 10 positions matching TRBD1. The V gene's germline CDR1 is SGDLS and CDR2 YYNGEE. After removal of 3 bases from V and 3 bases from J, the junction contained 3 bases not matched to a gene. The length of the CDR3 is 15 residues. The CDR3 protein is CASSGDRGFGNTIYF. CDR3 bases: TGTGCCAGCAGCGGGGACAGGGGATTTGGAAACACCATATATTTT.

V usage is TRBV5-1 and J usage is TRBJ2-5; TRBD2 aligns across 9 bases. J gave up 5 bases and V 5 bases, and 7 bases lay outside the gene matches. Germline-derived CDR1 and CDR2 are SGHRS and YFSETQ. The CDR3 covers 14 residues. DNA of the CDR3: TGCGCCAGCAGTCCTAGCGGGATGGGCGAGACCCAGTACTTC. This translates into CASSPSGMGETQYF.

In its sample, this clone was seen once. The CDR3 loop is CASSHTEQDTEAFF. The CDR3 DNA sequence: TGTGCCAGCAGCCACACAGAGCAGGACACTGAAGCTTTCTTT. The rearrangement uses TRBV7-8 and TRBJ1-1; D is unclear. Germline CDR1 is SGHVS and CDR2 is FQNEAQ. V was cut by 5 bases and J by 3 bases, with 13 bases left in between. The CDR3 has 14 residues.

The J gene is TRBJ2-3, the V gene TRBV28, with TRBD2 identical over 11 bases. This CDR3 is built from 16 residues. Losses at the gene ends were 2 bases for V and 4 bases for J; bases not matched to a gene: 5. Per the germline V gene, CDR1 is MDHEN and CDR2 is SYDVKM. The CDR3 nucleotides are TGTGCCAGCAGTTTAGTACTAGCGGGAGTTGCAGATACGCAGTATTTT. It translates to CASSLVLAGVADTQYF.